This section outlines one TCR beta chain sequence together with its context. Its antigen is unknown. Produced via immunoSEQ multiplex PCR; TCRdb's table is partial and in-frame only. The table has tens of thousands of clones, roughly 94% seen once. The germline gives CDR1 SEHNR, CDR2 FQNEAQ (reference sequence). Trimming removed 5 bases from V and 8 bases from J, with 13 bases in between. This CDR3 has 13 amino acids. The data were taken from a study of graft-versus-host responses after intestinal transplantation. Study-level information: Anti-thymocyte globulin served as induction for all recipients, who then took tacrolimus and steroids for about three years.

General study points: When patients had graft-donor T cell macrochimerism, their allografts held high graft-versus-host to host-versus-graft clonal ratios. The highest levels of circulating GvH clones went along with early declines in HvG clones after transplant.

The sample in question was unstimulated CD8+ T cells sorted from spleen or lymph node cells, obtained before intestinal transplant. V and J are TRBV7-9 and TRBJ2-1; D uncertain. The receptor was derived from a human donor who received an intestinal transplant. The CDR3 DNA reads as TGTGCCAGCAGCCCCCCCGAAGTCGATGAGCAGTTCTTC. Translation: CASSPPEVDEQFF.